This entry describes one T cell receptor beta chain. The antigen remains undetermined. Through template switching, a universal primer site was introduced, and the cDNA contained unique molecular identifiers. From the 5' RACE reads, TCRdb called clonotypes with MiXCR, one entry per CDR3 protein. The data show 500,000 to 650,000 distinct CDR3 sequences, about a fifth seen once. This entry is derived from a study of identical twins. Study-level results: Carriage of fewer insertions was seen in abundant cord blood beta clonotypes, whereas memory repertoires showed none.

Trimming stripped 6 bases from V and 4 bases from J, with 19 bases between. Germline assignment: CDR1 MNHEY and CDR2 SVGEGT. The CDR3 spans 15 residues. Each donor (without exception) was a healthy Caucasian. These same data were also listed under a study on yellow fever vaccine responses in identical twins. From that report: Twin vaccine T cell responses reportedly seemed partly convergent, partly personalized.

This receptor was identified in a woman between 18 and 29 years old in good health. Sequencing was performed on CD4+ T cells sorted from blood. This chain uses TRBV6-2 or TRBV6-3 with TRBJ2-7; D possibly corresponds to TRBD2 (6 bases). CDR3 nucleotides: TGTGCCAGCAGAAAATCAAGGGTCCGGGGGTACGAGCAGTACTTC. Its protein is CASRKSRVRGYEQYF.